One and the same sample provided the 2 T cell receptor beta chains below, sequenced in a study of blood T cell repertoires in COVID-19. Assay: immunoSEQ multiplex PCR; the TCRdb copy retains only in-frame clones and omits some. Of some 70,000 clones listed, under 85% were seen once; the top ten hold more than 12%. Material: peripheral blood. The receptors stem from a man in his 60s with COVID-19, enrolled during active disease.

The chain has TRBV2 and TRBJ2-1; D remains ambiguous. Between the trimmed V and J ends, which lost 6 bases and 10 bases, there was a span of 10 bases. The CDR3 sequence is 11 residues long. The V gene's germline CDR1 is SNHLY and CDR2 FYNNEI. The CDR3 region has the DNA TGTGCCAGCAGCCCCGCGTCGGAGCAGTTCTTC. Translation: CASSPASEQFF.

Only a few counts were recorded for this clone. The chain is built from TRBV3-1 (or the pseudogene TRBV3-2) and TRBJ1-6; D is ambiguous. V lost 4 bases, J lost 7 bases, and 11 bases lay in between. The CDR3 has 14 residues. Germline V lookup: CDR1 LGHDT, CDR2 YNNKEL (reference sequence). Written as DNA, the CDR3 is TGTGCCAGCAGCCGACCCGGGGAAAATTCACCCCTCCACTTT. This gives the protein CASSRPGENSPLHF.